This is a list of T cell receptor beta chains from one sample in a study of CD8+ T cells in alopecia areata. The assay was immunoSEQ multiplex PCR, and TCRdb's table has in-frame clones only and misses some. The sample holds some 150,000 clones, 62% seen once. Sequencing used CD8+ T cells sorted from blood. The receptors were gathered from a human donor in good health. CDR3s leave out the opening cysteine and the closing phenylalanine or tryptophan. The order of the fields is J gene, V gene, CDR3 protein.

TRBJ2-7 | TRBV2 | ASSNGQDPYEQY
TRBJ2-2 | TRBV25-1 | AIRGPTGELF
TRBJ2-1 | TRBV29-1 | SVQGGSYNEQF
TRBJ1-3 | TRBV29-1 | SVDGGATGNTIY
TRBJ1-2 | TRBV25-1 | ATKHRGGGYT
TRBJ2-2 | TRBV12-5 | ASGDHIRELF
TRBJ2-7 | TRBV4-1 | ASSQTGSYEQY
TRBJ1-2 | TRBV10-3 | AIGVNYGYT
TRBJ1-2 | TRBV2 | ASPFGAANYGYT
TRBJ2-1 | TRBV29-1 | SVQSRRAGVHNEQF
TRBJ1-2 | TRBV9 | ASSVEAGANYGYT
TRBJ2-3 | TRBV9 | ASSAGGAISPGQY
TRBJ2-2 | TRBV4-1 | ASSTLQGQGTGELF
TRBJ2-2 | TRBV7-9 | ASSLTGELF
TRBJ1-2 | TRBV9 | ASSVGRGGYT
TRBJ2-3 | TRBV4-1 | ASSQVITDTQY
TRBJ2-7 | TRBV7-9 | ASSLNGEQY
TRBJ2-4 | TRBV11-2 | ASSPQAEEENIQY
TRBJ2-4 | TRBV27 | ASSPKHRGEVKNIQY
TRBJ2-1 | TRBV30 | AWSGGASGNEQF
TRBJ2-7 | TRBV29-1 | SVRTSDSYEQY
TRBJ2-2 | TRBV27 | ASSFLGVRRPGELF
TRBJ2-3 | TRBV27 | ASRRAVTDTQY
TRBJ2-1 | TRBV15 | ATSRDLSAVNEQF
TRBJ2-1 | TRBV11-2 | ASSLGGLDNEQF
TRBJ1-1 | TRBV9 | ASSSGQGAEDTEAF
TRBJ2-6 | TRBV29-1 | SVEQPRSGANVLT
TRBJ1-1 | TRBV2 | ASSESGVGTEAF
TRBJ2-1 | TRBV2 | ASSGTLADSYNEQF
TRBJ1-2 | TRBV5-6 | ASSSNRGKDRPNGYT
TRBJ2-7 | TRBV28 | ASGAYEQY
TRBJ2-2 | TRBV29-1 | SVDNTGELF
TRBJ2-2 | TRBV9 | ASSVEGQATGELF
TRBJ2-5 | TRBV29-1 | SAYNQPETQY
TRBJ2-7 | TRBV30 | AWSVSSGAYEQY
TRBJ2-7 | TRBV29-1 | SVTGTSGRLHYEQY
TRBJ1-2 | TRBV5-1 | ASSLDEGRNYGYT
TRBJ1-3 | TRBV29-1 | SVGQAGNTIY
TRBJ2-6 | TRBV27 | ASGLSGANVLT
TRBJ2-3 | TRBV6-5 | ASSFSLASADTQY
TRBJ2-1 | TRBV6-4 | ATSEAGDSYNEQF
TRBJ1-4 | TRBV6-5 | ASSYSGSQKLF
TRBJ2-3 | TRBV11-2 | ASSPVSWDTQY
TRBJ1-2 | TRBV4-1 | ASSQDWGGHGYT
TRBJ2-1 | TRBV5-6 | ASSSLAGSFESYNEQF
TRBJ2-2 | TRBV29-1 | SVQFPGELF
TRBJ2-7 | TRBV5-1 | ASSLAPGDLEQY
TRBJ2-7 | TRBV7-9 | ASSPWGSGGHEQY
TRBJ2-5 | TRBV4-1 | ASSQGQGIGETQY
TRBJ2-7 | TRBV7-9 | ASSALGDEQY
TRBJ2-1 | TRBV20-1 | SARDNEQF
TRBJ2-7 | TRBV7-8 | ASSSRLPQAYEQY
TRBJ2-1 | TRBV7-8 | ASSYIRYEQF
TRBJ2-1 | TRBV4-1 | ASSQDWRTFHEQF
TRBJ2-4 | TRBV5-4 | ASSLAGVGLAGAKNIQY